These T cell receptor beta chains were read from a single sample in a study of T-cell memory formation after mild COVID-19. Via MiXCR, TCRdb re-called the 5' RACE reads, giving one row per CDR3 protein. This table has a few hundred thousand distinct CDR3 sequences, about 24% appearing once. Sequenced sample: PBMCs or a T cell subset sorted from them (not recorded which). The source is an adult woman who had mild COVID-19 (a few samples of this study predate the infection). Cell type and time point are not known. Each CDR3 is given with its conserved first and last residue. A D gene is named only where the DNA matches it firmly. For some rows the clone size is stated as once, few or many, or as a class when expanded; others skip it.

d_gene	j_gene	v_gene	abundance	CDR3aa	CDR3nt
NA	TRBJ2-1	TRBV7-6	many	CASSLGFTIPSYNEQFF	TGTGCCAGCAGCTTAGGGTTTACGATCCCCTCCTACAATGAGCAGTTCTTC
NA	TRBJ2-3	TRBV18	NA	CASSHSWGPDTQYF	TGTGCCAGCTCCCACAGCTGGGGGCCAGATACGCAGTATTTT
NA	TRBJ1-5	TRBV11-1	few	CASSRQPSQPQHF	TGTGCCAGCAGCCGCCAACCGAGTCAGCCCCAGCATTTT
NA	TRBJ1-2	TRBV3-1	NA	CASSAQANYGYTF	TGTGCCAGCAGCGCACAGGCTAACTATGGCTACACCTTC
NA	TRBJ2-1	TRBV15	few	CATSTIGGNEQFF	TGTGCCACCAGCACAATTGGGGGGAATGAGCAGTTCTTC
NA	TRBJ2-3	TRBV7-8	NA	CASSISAATDTQYF	TGTGCCAGCAGCATTTCCGCAGCCACAGATACGCAGTATTTT
NA	TRBJ2-2	TRBV11-2	few	CASRGGGRLNTGELFF	TGTGCCAGCAGGGGCGGGGGCAGGCTGAACACCGGGGAGCTGTTTTTT
TRBD2	TRBJ2-2	TRBV5-1	NA	CASADSGGNTGELFF	TGCGCCAGCGCTGATAGCGGGGGAAACACCGGGGAGCTGTTTTTT
NA	TRBJ2-2	TRBV29-1	NA	CSVEQGEMAGELFF	TGCAGCGTTGAACAGGGCGAAATGGCCGGGGAGCTGTTTTTT
NA	TRBJ2-5	TRBV7-7	NA	CASSSAGAPQETQYF	TGTGCCAGCAGCTCCGCAGGGGCCCCCCAAGAGACCCAGTACTTC
NA	TRBJ2-3	TRBV19	NA	CASSSGRKRTDTQYF	TGTGCCAGTAGTTCTGGACGGAAGAGAACAGATACGCAGTATTTT
NA	TRBJ1-1	TRBV7-9	many	CATQGQNTEAFF	TGTGCCACACAGGGTCAGAACACTGAAGCTTTCTTT
TRBD2	TRBJ2-7	TRBV20-1	NA	CSASGLADSYEQYF	TGCAGTGCTAGTGGGCTAGCGGACTCCTACGAGCAGTACTTC
TRBD2	TRBJ2-1	TRBV7-6	few	CASSLPTSGSPSYNEQFF	TGTGCCAGCAGCTTACCAACTAGCGGGAGCCCGTCCTACAATGAGCAGTTCTTC
NA	TRBJ1-1	TRBV3-1	NA	CASSPTQGMNTEAFF	TGTGCCAGCAGCCCAACACAGGGCATGAACACTGAAGCTTTCTTT
NA	TRBJ1-4	TRBV5-1	few	CASSLGLTGFATNEKLFF	TGCGCCAGCAGCTTGGGCCTTACAGGGTTCGCAACTAATGAAAAACTGTTTTTT
TRBD1	TRBJ2-7	TRBV5-1	few	CASSRDRQDEQYF	TGCGCCAGTTCCCGGGACAGGCAAGACGAGCAGTACTTC
NA	TRBJ1-5	TRBV6-2/TRBV6-3	few	CASSYSRADGVSNQPQHF	TGTGCCAGCAGTTACTCGCGTGCGGACGGAGTTAGCAATCAGCCCCAGCATTTT
TRBD2	TRBJ2-5	TRBV7-9	NA	CASSPSGGRDGETQYF	TGTGCCAGCAGCCCGAGCGGGGGTCGAGATGGGGAGACCCAGTACTTC
NA	TRBJ2-7	TRBV12-3/TRBV12-4	few	CASSLGGVAKSTYEQYF	TGTGCCAGCAGTTTGGGTGGCGTAGCAAAATCCACCTACGAGCAGTACTTC
TRBD2	TRBJ2-1	TRBV3-1	many	CASSLGDYHNEQFF	TGTGCCAGCAGCCTGGGGGACTACCACAATGAGCAGTTCTTC
TRBD1	TRBJ2-2	TRBV5-1	NA	CASRGQYSTGELFF	TGCGCCTCGAGGGGACAGTACTCCACCGGGGAGCTGTTTTTT
TRBD2	TRBJ2-2	TRBV6-1	NA	CASTGTSGRVNTGELFF	TGTGCCAGTACCGGTACTAGCGGGAGGGTGAACACCGGGGAGCTGTTTTTT
NA	TRBJ2-1	TRBV5-5	few	CASSWDIRSYNEQFF	TGTGCCAGCAGCTGGGACATTCGCTCCTACAATGAGCAGTTCTTC
NA	TRBJ2-2	TRBV18	few	CASSRAINTGELFF	TGTGCCAGCTCGAGGGCCATAAACACCGGGGAGCTGTTTTTT
NA	TRBJ1-1	TRBV29-1	NA	CSVTGSFGSTEAFF	TGCAGCGTCACGGGGTCTTTCGGGAGCACTGAAGCTTTCTTT
NA	TRBJ1-1	TRBV5-1	few	CASSLGGSQNTEAFF	TGCGCCAGCAGCTTGGGGGGGTCTCAGAACACTGAAGCTTTCTTT
TRBD1	TRBJ1-2	TRBV5-1	NA	CASSPSGGQGYGYTF	TGCGCCAGCAGCCCTTCGGGCGGACAGGGCTATGGCTACACCTTC
TRBD2	TRBJ2-7	TRBV4-3	many	CASSQDRLAGVYEQYF	TGCGCCAGCAGCCAAGATCGACTAGCGGGAGTCTACGAGCAGTACTTC
NA	TRBJ1-1	TRBV12-3/TRBV12-4	NA	CASSLVRANTEAFF	TGTGCCAGCAGTTTGGTCAGGGCGAACACTGAAGCTTTCTTT
NA	TRBJ2-3	TRBV20-1	few	CSAGGRKGDTQYF	TGCAGTGCTGGCGGCCGAAAGGGGGATACGCAGTATTTT
NA	TRBJ2-3	TRBV20-1	NA	CSASSNTQYF	TGCAGTGCTAGCTCGAATACGCAGTATTTT
TRBD2	TRBJ2-5	TRBV4-1	few	CASSQDREGFQETQYF	TGCGCCAGCAGCCAAGACAGGGAGGGTTTCCAAGAGACCCAGTACTTC
NA	TRBJ2-1	TRBV5-1	many	CASSLGGDEQFF	TGCGCCAGCAGCTTGGGAGGGGATGAGCAGTTCTTC
NA	TRBJ1-5	TRBV2	NA	CASSTQGYNQPQHF	TGTGCCAGCAGTACTCAGGGATACAATCAGCCCCAGCATTTT
TRBD2	TRBJ2-3	TRBV5-1	many	CASSRGLAGGDTQYF	TGCGCCAGCAGCCGGGGACTAGCGGGAGGAGATACGCAGTATTTT
NA	TRBJ1-2	TRBV6-2/TRBV6-3	NA	CASSYLGTDYGYTF	TGTGCCAGCAGCTACCTCGGGACGGACTATGGCTACACCTTC
TRBD1	TRBJ2-5	TRBV5-1	few	CASSFRQGAPRDQETQYF	TGCGCCAGCAGCTTTCGACAGGGAGCACCCAGGGACCAAGAGACCCAGTACTTC